These T cell receptor beta chains were read from a single sample in a study of vaccination effects on CD4 cells after COVID-19. Their antigens are not known. The protocol was immunoSEQ multiplex PCR, while the TCRdb copy is restricted to in-frame clones and leaves out a portion. Of over 55,000 clones detected, about four fifths appear once; the ten largest clones hold about 2.5%. The sample consisted of CD4+ T cells from PBMCs cultured with HCoV-229E spike peptides, taken before COVID-19 vaccination. The receptors come from a human donor who received a COVID-19 vaccine. The CDR3 runs from the conserved cysteine through the conserved F or W. The D gene is left open where the match is weak. The size field is filled for only some rows; it gives once, few, many or a size class.

v_call	clone_size	j_call	d_call	cdr3_aa	cdr3_nt
TRBV7-3	NA	TRBJ1-2	NA	CASSLIQGNGYTF	TGTGCCAGCAGCTTAATACAGGGTAACGGCTACACCTTC
TRBV3-1/TRBV3-2	NA	TRBJ2-1	TRBD1	CASSRDRGPYNEQFF	TGTGCCAGCAGCCGTGACAGGGGACCCTACAATGAGCAGTTCTTC
TRBV6-5	NA	TRBJ1-2	TRBD1	CASRGTGRRYGYTF	TGTGCCAGCAGGGGGACAGGGCGACGCTATGGCTACACCTTC
TRBV5-1	NA	TRBJ2-1	TRBD2	CASSGGLAGDLRNEQFF	TGCGCCAGCAGCGGGGGACTAGCGGGGGACCTTCGGAATGAGCAGTTCTTC
TRBV7-9	few	TRBJ1-2	NA	CASSRLPNPPGGYTF	TGTGCCAGCAGCCGACTACCAAATCCCCCCGGGGGCTACACCTTC
TRBV11-2	NA	TRBJ1-6	NA	CASSLLPPGHSKNSPLHF	TGTGCCAGCAGCTTACTCCCCCCGGGACACAGCAAAAATTCACCCCTCCACTTT
TRBV30	NA	TRBJ1-5	TRBD1	CAWSVQGDQPQHF	TGTGCCTGGAGTGTACAGGGGGATCAGCCCCAGCATTTT
TRBV27	NA	TRBJ2-1	TRBD1	CASTSDRGLYNEQFF	TGTGCCAGTACCTCGGACAGGGGGCTTTACAATGAGCAGTTCTTC
TRBV5-1	once	TRBJ1-4	NA	CASSLTDNEKLFF	TGCGCCAGCAGCCTGACCGATAATGAAAAACTGTTTTTT
TRBV5-1	NA	TRBJ2-3	TRBD1	CASSLQGGDRGTDTQYF	TGCGCCAGCAGCTTGCAAGGGGGGGACAGGGGCACAGATACGCAGTATTTT
TRBV5-4	NA	TRBJ1-4	TRBD1	CAIKRQGIDEKLFF	TGTGCCATCAAACGACAGGGGATTGATGAAAAACTGTTTTTT
TRBV7-2	NA	TRBJ2-3	TRBD2	CASSLVVAGGPTDTQYF	TGTGCCAGCAGCTTAGTGGTAGCGGGGGGGCCGACAGATACGCAGTATTTT
TRBV5-6	NA	TRBJ2-2	NA	CASRGRGKGGELFF	TGTGCCAGCAGAGGCAGGGGTAAGGGCGGGGAGCTGTTTTTT
TRBV6-2/TRBV6-3	NA	TRBJ2-2	TRBD1	CASSYSRGPGELFF	TGTGCCAGCAGTTACTCTAGGGGGCCCGGGGAGCTGTTTTTT
TRBV4-3	once	TRBJ1-3	TRBD1	CASSRSGTGVSGNTIYF	TGCGCCAGCAGCCGATCCGGGACAGGGGTCTCTGGAAACACCATATATTTT
TRBV9	NA	TRBJ2-5	TRBD1	CASSPRQGRETQYF	TGTGCCAGCAGCCCCCGACAGGGAAGGGAGACCCAGTACTTC
TRBV11-3	few	TRBJ1-3	NA	CASSQQGSGNTIYF	TGTGCCAGCAGTCAACAGGGCTCTGGAAACACCATATATTTT
TRBV28	NA	TRBJ1-2	TRBD1	CASSPNSQGADYGYTF	TGTGCCAGCAGCCCTAACTCGCAGGGGGCGGACTATGGCTACACCTTC
TRBV5-4	few	TRBJ1-2	NA	CASSLSGFYGYTF	TGTGCCAGCAGCTTGAGCGGGTTCTATGGCTACACCTTC
TRBV18	NA	TRBJ2-2	NA	CASSPDRPGELFF	TGTGCCAGCTCACCCGACAGACCCGGGGAGCTGTTTTTT
TRBV21-1	NA	TRBJ1-5	NA	CASNRERNQPQHF	TGTGCCAGCAACCGGGAGAGAAATCAGCCCCAGCATTTT
TRBV9	few	TRBJ1-6	TRBD1	CASSVSLGQGDSPLHF	TGTGCCAGCAGCGTATCCCTGGGACAGGGCGATTCACCCCTCCACTTT
TRBV6-5	NA	TRBJ2-1	NA	CASTVKQGSYNEQFF	TGTGCCAGCACCGTCAAACAGGGCTCCTACAATGAGCAGTTCTTC
TRBV7-8	NA	TRBJ1-1	NA	CASSSEYEAFF	TGTGCCAGCAGCTCAGAGTATGAAGCTTTCTTT
TRBV19	NA	TRBJ1-2	TRBD1	CASSRAGGEYYGYTF	TGTGCCAGTAGCAGAGCAGGGGGCGAGTACTATGGCTACACCTTC
TRBV3-1/TRBV3-2	NA	TRBJ1-1	NA	CASSQEVGRGAFF	TGTGCCAGCAGCCAAGAAGTAGGGCGCGGCGCTTTCTTT
TRBV5-1	NA	TRBJ2-2	NA	CASSPVSNTGELFF	TGCGCCAGCAGCCCCGTATCGAACACCGGGGAGCTGTTTTTT
TRBV6-1	NA	TRBJ2-1	NA	CASSEGLLGGYNEQFF	TGTGCCAGCAGTGAGGGACTCCTAGGGGGATACAATGAGCAGTTCTTC
TRBV2	NA	TRBJ1-1	NA	CASSGPVGAKTEAFF	TGTGCCAGCAGTGGCCCGGTGGGGGCTAAGACTGAAGCTTTCTTT
TRBV18	NA	TRBJ2-1	NA	CASSPRAQTVYNEQFF	TGTGCCAGCTCACCTCGAGCCCAAACGGTGTACAATGAGCAGTTCTTC
TRBV5-1	NA	TRBJ2-5	NA	CASSLGSEPQYF	TGCGCCAGCAGCCTGGGTAGTGAGCCCCAGTACTTC
TRBV5-6	NA	TRBJ2-5	NA	CASSWGPRAQETQYF	TGTGCCAGCAGCTGGGGCCCCCGGGCGCAAGAGACCCAGTACTTC
TRBV18	NA	TRBJ2-2	NA	CASSRGNTGELFF	TGTGCCAGCTCACGGGGAAACACCGGGGAGCTGTTTTTT
TRBV10-1	NA	TRBJ1-1	NA	CASSAGTENTEAFF	TGCGCCAGCAGTGCAGGTACAGAGAACACTGAAGCTTTCTTT
TRBV4-1	NA	TRBJ2-6	NA	CASSQAGHLSGANVLTF	TGCGCCAGCAGCCAGGCGGGACATCTCTCTGGGGCCAACGTCCTGACTTTC
TRBV24-1	NA	TRBJ1-3	NA	CATSDFSGNTIYF	TGTGCCACCAGTGATTTCTCTGGAAACACCATATATTTT
TRBV6-5	NA	TRBJ1-6	NA	CASSYARVGSPLHF	TGTGCCAGCAGTTATGCCAGGGTGGGTTCACCCCTCCACTTT
TRBV2	few	TRBJ1-3	NA	CATMDGRGGNTIYF	TGTGCCACAATGGACGGGAGGGGCGGAAACACCATATATTTT
TRBV5-1	NA	TRBJ1-6	NA	CASSPLWRLRFPNSPLHF	TGCGCCAGCAGCCCACTTTGGCGTTTAAGGTTCCCCAATTCACCCCTCCACTTT
TRBV7-9	few	TRBJ1-6	NA	CASKYGTNNSPLHF	TGTGCCAGCAAATACGGGACAAATAATTCACCCCTCCACTTT
TRBV9	NA	TRBJ2-6	NA	CASSVRTDTYSGANVLTF	TGTGCCAGCAGCGTACGGACAGATACTTACTCTGGGGCCAACGTCCTGACTTTC
TRBV13	NA	TRBJ2-5	TRBD2	CASSLWLPSGGRETQYF	TGTGCCAGCAGCTTATGGCTGCCTAGCGGGGGCAGGGAGACCCAGTACTTC
TRBV20-1	NA	TRBJ1-1	NA	CSASKQNTEAFF	TGCAGTGCTAGTAAGCAGAACACTGAAGCTTTCTTT
TRBV7-2	NA	TRBJ2-2	NA	CASSPWTGRGTGELFF	TGTGCCAGCAGCCCATGGACAGGGAGGGGCACCGGGGAGCTGTTTTTT
TRBV25-1	NA	TRBJ1-3	NA	CASSKFSGNTIYF	TGTGCCAGCAGTAAGTTCTCTGGAAACACCATATATTTT
TRBV6-5	NA	TRBJ2-1	NA	CASKSGWSYNEQFF	TGTGCCAGCAAGTCCGGTTGGTCCTACAATGAGCAGTTCTTC
TRBV6-5	NA	TRBJ1-5	TRBD1	CASSRSTGANQPQHF	TGTGCCAGCAGTCGTTCGACAGGGGCCAATCAGCCCCAGCATTTT
TRBV6-5	NA	TRBJ1-2	TRBD1	CASSYSRTGGGYGYTF	TGTGCCAGCAGTTACTCGAGGACAGGGGGTGGCTATGGCTACACCTTC
TRBV10-3	NA	TRBJ2-1	TRBD1	CAISDSKGQGHNEQFF	TGTGCCATCAGTGACTCGAAGGGACAGGGCCACAATGAGCAGTTCTTC
TRBV18	NA	TRBJ2-2	TRBD1	CASSLGTANTGELFF	TGTGCCAGCTCACTAGGGACAGCGAACACCGGGGAGCTGTTTTTT
TRBV30	NA	TRBJ2-5	NA	CAWSPKGVETQYF	TGTGCCTGGAGTCCCAAGGGGGTAGAGACCCAGTACTTC